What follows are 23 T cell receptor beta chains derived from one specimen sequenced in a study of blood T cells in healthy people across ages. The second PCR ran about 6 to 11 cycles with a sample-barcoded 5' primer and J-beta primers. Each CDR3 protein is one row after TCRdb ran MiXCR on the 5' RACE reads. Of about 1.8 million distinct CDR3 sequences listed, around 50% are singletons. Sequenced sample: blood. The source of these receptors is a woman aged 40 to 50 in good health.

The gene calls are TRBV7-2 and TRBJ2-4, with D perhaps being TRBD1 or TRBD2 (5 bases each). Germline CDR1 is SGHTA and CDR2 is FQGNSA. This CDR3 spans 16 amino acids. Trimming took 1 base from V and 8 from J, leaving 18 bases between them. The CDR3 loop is CASSLGAGTELDIQYF. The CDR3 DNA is TGTGCCAGCAGCTTAGGGGCCGGGACGGAATTGGACATTCAGTACTTC. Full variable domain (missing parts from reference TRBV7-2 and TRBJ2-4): GAGVSQSPSNKVTEKGKDVELRCDPISGHTALYWYRQSLGQGLEFLIYFQGNSAPDKSGLPSDRFSAERTGGSVSTLTIQRTQQEDSAVYLCASSLGAGTELDIQYFGAGTRLSVL.

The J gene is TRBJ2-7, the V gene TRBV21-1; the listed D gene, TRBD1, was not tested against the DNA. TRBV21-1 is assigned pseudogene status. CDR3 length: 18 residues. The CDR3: CASSKAPRGQDRTYEQYF. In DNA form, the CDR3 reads TGTGCCAGCAGCAAAGCACCAAGAGGCCAGGACAGGACCTACGAGCAGTACTTC.

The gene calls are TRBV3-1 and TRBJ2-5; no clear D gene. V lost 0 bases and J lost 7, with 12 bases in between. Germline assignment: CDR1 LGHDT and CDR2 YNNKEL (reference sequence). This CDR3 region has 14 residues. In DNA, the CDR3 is TGTGCCAGCAGCCAAGATAGGCCGCTACGGACCCAGTACTTC. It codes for CASSQDRPLRTQYF.

The CDR3 DNA is TGCAGTGCTGCGACAGGGGACCTGTTAGAGTCACCCCTCCACTTT. It codes for CSAATGDLLESPLHF. The chain combines TRBV20-1 with TRBJ1-6; 8 bases line up with TRBD1. Germline-derived CDR1 and CDR2 are DFQATT and SNEGSKA (reference sequence). Unmatched junction bases numbered 13, after V lost 5 bases and J lost 10 bases. The CDR3 contains 15 residues.

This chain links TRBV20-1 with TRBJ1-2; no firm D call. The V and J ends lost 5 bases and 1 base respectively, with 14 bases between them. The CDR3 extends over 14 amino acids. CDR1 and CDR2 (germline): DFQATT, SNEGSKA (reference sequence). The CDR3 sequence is CSAPRRGDNYGYTF. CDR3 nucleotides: TGCAGTGCTCCCAGACGAGGAGATAACTATGGCTACACCTTC.

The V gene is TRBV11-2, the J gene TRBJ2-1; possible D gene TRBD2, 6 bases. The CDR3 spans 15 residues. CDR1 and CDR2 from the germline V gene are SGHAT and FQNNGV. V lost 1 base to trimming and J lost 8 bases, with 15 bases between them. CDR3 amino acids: CASSLVSGTSDEQFF. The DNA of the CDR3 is TGTGCCAGCAGCTTAGTTAGTGGGACTTCTGATGAGCAGTTCTTC.

CDR3 in amino acids: CASSLGPSGGTDTQYF. DNA for the CDR3: TGTGCCAGCAGCTTAGGTCCTAGCGGCGGCACAGATACGCAGTATTTT. The genes are TRBV7-9 and TRBJ2-3; 7 nucleotides match TRBD2. Germline CDR1 reads SEHNR; CDR2 reads FQNEAQ (reference sequence). V dropped 1 base and J dropped 1; count of bases not matched to a gene: 5. This CDR3 spans 16 amino acids.

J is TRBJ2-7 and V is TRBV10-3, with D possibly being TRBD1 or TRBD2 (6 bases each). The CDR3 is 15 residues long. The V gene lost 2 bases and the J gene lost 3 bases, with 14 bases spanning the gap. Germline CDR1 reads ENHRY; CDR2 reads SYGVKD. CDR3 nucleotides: TGTGCCATCAGTGAGGGATTAGGGGGGTTCTACGAGCAGTACTTC. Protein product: CAISEGLGGFYEQYF.

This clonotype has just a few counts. The CDR3 spells CSVESRVDPGKLFF. The CDR3 nucleotides read TGCAGCGTTGAAAGCAGGGTTGACCCAGGAAAACTGTTTTTT. The genes are TRBV29-1 and TRBJ1-4; D possibly corresponds to TRBD1 (5 bases). CDR1 SQVTM and CDR2 ANQGSEA come from the germline V gene. The CDR3 extends over 14 amino acids. V gave up 2 bases and J gave up 10 bases, with 17 bases separating them.

DNA of the CDR3: TGCAGTGCTTCACCAGGGACAGGTTCCTACAATGAGCAGTACTTC. Residues: CSASPGTGSYNEQYF. This chain uses TRBV20-1 with TRBJ2-5, with 8 positions matching TRBD1. The CDR3 length is 15 residues. The junction had 19 bases not matched to a gene; V was cut back by 5 bases and J by 11 bases. The germline V gene has CDR1 DFQATT and CDR2 SNEGSKA (reference sequence).

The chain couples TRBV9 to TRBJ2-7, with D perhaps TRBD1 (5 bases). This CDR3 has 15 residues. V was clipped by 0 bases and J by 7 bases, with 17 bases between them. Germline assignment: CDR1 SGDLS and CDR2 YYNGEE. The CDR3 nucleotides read TGTGCCAGCAGCGTAGCACAGGATCCCTACAATGAGCAGTACTTC. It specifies CASSVAQDPYNEQYF.

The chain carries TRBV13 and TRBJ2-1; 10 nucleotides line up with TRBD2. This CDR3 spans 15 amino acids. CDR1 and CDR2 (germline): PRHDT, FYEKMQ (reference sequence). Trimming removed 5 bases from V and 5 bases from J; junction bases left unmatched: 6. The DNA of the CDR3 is TGTGCCAGCAGCATCCCCGGGACTAGCGACAATGAGCAGTTCTTC. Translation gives CASSIPGTSDNEQFF.

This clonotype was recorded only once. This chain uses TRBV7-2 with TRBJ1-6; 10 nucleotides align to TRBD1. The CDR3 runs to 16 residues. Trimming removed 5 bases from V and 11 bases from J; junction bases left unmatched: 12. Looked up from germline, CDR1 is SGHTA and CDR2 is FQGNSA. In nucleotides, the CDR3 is TGTGCCAGCAGCGTAAACCGGGACAGGGGTACGCCACCCCTCCACTTT. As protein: CASSVNRDRGTPPLHF. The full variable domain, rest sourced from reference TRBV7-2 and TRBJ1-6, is GAGVSQSPSNKVTEKGKDVELRCDPISGHTALYWYRQSLGQGLEFLIYFQGNSAPDKSGLPSDRFSAERTGGSVSTLTIQRTQQEDSAVYLCASSVNRDRGTPPLHFGNGTRLTVT.

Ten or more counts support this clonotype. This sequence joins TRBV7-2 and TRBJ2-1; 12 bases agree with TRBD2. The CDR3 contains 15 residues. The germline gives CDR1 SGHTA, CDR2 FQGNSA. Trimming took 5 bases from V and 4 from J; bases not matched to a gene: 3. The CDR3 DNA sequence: TGTGCCAGCAGCACACTAGCGGGGGGATACAATGAGCAGTTCTTC. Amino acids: CASSTLAGGYNEQFF. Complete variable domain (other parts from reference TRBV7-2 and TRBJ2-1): GAGVSQSPSNKVTEKGKDVELRCDPISGHTALYWYRQSLGQGLEFLIYFQGNSAPDKSGLPSDRFSAERTGGSVSTLTIQRTQQEDSAVYLCASSTLAGGYNEQFFGPGTRLTVL.

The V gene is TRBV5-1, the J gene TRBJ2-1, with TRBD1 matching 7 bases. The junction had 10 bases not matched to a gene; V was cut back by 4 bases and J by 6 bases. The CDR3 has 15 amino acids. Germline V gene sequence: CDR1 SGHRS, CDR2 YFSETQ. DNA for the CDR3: TGCGCCAGCAGCCCTCCCCGGGACAGCGGCAATGAGCAGTTCTTC. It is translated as CASSPPRDSGNEQFF.

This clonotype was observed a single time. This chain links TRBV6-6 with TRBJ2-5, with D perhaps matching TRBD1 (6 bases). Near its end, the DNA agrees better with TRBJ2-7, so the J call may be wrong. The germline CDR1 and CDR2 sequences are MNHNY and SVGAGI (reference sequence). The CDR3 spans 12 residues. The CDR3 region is CASSYKGGEQYF. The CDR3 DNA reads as TGTGCCAGCAGTTATAAAGGGGGCGAGCAGTACTTC.

CDR3 sequence: CASSQKKDEQYF. The CDR3 DNA reads as TGTGCCAGCAGCCAAAAGAAGGATGAGCAGTACTTC. This chain joins TRBV4-2 and TRBJ2-1; no reliable D call. The J call may be faulty, since TRBJ2-7 better matches the DNA end. This CDR3 is built from 12 residues. Germline V lookup: CDR1 LGHNA, CDR2 YNFKEQ.

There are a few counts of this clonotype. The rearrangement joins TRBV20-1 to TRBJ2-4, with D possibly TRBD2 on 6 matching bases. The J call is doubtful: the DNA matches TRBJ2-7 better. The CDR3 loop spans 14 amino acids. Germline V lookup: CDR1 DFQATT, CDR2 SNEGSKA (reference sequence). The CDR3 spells CSAREEGTDYEQYF. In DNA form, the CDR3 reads TGCAGTGCTAGAGAGGAGGGCACTGACTACGAGCAGTACTTC.

CDR3 protein: CASSQDMGAGRMQFF. CDR3 coding DNA: TGTGCCAGCAGCCAAGATATGGGAGCAGGACGTATGCAGTTCTTC. This chain uses TRBV4-2 with TRBJ2-1; a weak D match, TRBD2 (5 bases). This CDR3 is built from 15 residues. V gave up 0 bases and J gave up 12 bases, with 18 bases separating them. Germline V gene data show CDR1 as LGHNA and CDR2 as YNFKEQ.

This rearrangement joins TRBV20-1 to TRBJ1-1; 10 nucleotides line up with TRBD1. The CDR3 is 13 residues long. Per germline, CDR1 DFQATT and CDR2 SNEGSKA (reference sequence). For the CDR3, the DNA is TGCAGGACGGAGACAGGGGGCCCCACTGAAGCTTTCTTT. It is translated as CRTETGGPTEAFF.

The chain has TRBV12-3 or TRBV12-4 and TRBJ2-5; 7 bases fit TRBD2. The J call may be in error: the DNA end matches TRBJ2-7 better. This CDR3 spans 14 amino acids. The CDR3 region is CASSLVGRAHEQYF. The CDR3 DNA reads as TGTGCCAGCAGTTTAGTAGGGAGGGCCCACGAGCAGTACTTC.

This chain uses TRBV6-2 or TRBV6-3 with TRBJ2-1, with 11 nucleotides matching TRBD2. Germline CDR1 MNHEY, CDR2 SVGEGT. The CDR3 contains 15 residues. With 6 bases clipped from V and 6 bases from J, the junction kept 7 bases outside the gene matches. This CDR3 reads CASRLGLAARNEQFF. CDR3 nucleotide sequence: TGTGCCAGCAGGCTGGGACTAGCGGCCCGCAATGAGCAGTTCTTC.

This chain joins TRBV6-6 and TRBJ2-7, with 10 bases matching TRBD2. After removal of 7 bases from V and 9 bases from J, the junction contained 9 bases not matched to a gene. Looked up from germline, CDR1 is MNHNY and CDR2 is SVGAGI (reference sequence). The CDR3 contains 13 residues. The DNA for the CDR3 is TGTGCCAGCAATGTAGCGGGGGGCCCTGGGCAGTACTTC. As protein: CASNVAGGPGQYF.